This record covers a single TCR beta chain. Between the trimmed V and J ends, which lost 3 bases and 0 bases, there was a span of 9 bases. Germline values: CDR1 MDHEN, CDR2 SYDVKM. This CDR3 spans 14 amino acids. The assay was immunoSEQ multiplex PCR, and TCRdb's table has in-frame clones only and misses some. The repertoire includes about 71,000 clones, 86% of them detected once, and approximately 7.2% sits in the top ten. This sample was included in a study of blood T cell repertoires in COVID-19. The V gene is TRBV28, the J gene TRBJ2-7; D call uncertain. Sequencing was done on a sample of peripheral blood. This TCR was sampled from a man aged 45-65 years with active COVID-19. CDR3 sequence reads: CASSLGRFSYEQYV. For the CDR3, the DNA is TGTGCCAGCAGTTTGGGCAGGTTCTCCTACGAGCAGTACGTC.